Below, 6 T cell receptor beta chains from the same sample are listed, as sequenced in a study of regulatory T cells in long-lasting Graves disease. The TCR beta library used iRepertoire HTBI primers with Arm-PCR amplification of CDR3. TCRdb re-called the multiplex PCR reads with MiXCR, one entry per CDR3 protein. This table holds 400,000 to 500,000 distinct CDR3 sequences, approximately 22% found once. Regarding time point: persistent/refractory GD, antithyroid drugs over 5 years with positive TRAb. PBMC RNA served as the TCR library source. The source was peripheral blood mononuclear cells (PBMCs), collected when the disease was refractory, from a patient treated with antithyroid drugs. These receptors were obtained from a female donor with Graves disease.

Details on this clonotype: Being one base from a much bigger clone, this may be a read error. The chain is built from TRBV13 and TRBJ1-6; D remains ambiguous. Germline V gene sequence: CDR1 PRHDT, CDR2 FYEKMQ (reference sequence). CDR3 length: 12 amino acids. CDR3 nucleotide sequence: TGTGCCAGCAGCTTAATTAATCCACCCCTCCACTTT. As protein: CASSLINPPLHF.

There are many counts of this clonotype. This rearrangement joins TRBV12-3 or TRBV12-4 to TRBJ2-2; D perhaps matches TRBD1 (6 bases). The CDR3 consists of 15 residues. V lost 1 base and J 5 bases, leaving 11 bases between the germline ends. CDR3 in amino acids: CASSLVQGWTGELFF. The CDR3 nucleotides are TGTGCCAGCAGTTTAGTACAGGGCTGGACCGGGGAGCTGTTTTTT.

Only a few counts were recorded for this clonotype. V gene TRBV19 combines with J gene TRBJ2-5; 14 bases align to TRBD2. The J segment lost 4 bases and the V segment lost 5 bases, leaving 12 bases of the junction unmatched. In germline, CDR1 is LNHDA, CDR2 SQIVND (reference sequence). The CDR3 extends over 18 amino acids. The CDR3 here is CASSSGTSGSLRRETQYF. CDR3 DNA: TGTGCCAGTAGTTCCGGGACTAGCGGGAGTCTGAGGCGAGAGACCCAGTACTTC.

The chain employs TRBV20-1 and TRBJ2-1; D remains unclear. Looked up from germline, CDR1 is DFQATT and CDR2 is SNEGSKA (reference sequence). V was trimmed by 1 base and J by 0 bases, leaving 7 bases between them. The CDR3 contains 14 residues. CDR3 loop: CSARGGRSYNEQFF. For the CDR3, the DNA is TGCAGTGCTAGAGGAGGCCGCTCCTACAATGAGCAGTTCTTC.

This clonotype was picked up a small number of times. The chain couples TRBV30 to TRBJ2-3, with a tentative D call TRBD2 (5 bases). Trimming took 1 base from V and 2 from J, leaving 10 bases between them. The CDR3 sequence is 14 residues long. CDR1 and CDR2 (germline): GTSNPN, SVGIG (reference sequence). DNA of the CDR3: TGTGCCTGGAGTGCCGGACTGGCCACAGATACGCAGTATTTT. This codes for CAWSAGLATDTQYF.

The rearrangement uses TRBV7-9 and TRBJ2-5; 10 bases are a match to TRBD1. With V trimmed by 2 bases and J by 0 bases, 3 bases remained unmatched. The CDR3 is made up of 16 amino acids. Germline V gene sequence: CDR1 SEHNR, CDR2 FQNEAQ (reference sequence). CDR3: CASSLSGQGYQETQYF. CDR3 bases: TGTGCCAGCAGCTTATCGGGACAGGGGTACCAAGAGACCCAGTACTTC.